This is a list of T cell receptor beta chains from one sample in a study of vaccination effects on CD4 cells after COVID-19. Which antigens these TCRs recognize remains unknown. Here immunoSEQ multiplex PCR was the method, and the copy in TCRdb shows in-frame clones only, minus some. The data show tens of thousands of clones, around two thirds seen once. This sample comprised CD4+ T cells from PBMCs cultured with a peptide pool, obtained before COVID-19 vaccination. The source of these receptors is a human donor who had a prior SARS-CoV-2 infection. Each CDR3 is given with its conserved first and last residue. The order of the fields is clone size, D gene, V gene, J gene, CDR3 DNA, CDR3 protein. D genes are given only for firm matches. A clone size is listed for some rows: how often the clone was seen (once, few, many), or a class if it is expanded.

>.|.|TRBV5-4|TRBJ2-5
TGTGCCAGCAGCTTGGTTTCAGGCGAAGAGACCCAGTACTTC
CASSLVSGEETQYF
>few|.|TRBV14|TRBJ2-2
TGTGCCAGCAGCCGACCCGCCGGGGAGCTGTTTTTT
CASSRPAGELFF
>.|.|TRBV10-1|TRBJ2-1
TGCGCCTCACAGGGGTGGAACGGGAGGGCCAGATCGTGGAATGAGCAGTTCTTC
CASQGWNGRARSWNEQFF
>many|TRBD1|TRBV7-9|TRBJ1-2
TGTGCCAGCAGCGCATGGGACAGTCTCCCCAGTCTCGGCTACACCTTC
CASSAWDSLPSLGYTF
>few|TRBD1|TRBV7-9|TRBJ1-1
TGTGCCGGGGACAGGGTGAGTCCCGAAGCTTTCTTT
CAGDRVSPEAFF
>.|TRBD2|TRBV5-1|TRBJ2-5
TGCGCCAGCAGCTCCGGGACTAGCGGGAGACAGACCCAGTACTTC
CASSSGTSGRQTQYF
>.|TRBD2|TRBV10-3|TRBJ2-6
TGTGCCAACGCCCCGGGAGGCTCTGGGGCCAACGTCCTGACTTTC
CANAPGGSGANVLTF
>few|.|TRBV6-5|TRBJ2-1
TGTGCCAGCAGCTTCCGCGTTGCTGCCTACAATGAGCAGTTCTTC
CASSFRVAAYNEQFF
>.|.|TRBV5-1|TRBJ2-7
TGCGCCAGCAGCTTGAAAGGGGTACTCTCCTACGAGCAGTACTTC
CASSLKGVLSYEQYF
>.|.|TRBV19|TRBJ2-5
TGTGCCAGCAAAAAGCGGGCCCCAGTGGGGACCCAGTACTTC
CASKKRAPVGTQYF
>.|TRBD1|TRBV10-1|TRBJ1-5
TGCGCCAGCAGTGAAGGGACAGGGGGGCGATTAAGGGGCAATCAGCCCCAGCATTTT
CASSEGTGGRLRGNQPQHF
>.|TRBD1|TRBV29-1|TRBJ1-2
TGCAGCGTTGCGACAGGGGAGGAAGTTGGCTACACCTTC
CSVATGEEVGYTF
>few|TRBD2|TRBV3-1/TRBV3-2|TRBJ2-3
TGTGCCAGCAGCTACTGGGCGGGAGCCGTGGCAGATACGCAGTATTTT
CASSYWAGAVADTQYF
>few|.|TRBV7-9|TRBJ2-3
TGTGCCAGCAGCCGGAGCGGGAGCACAGATACGCAGTATTTT
CASSRSGSTDTQYF
>.|.|TRBV7-2|TRBJ2-1
TGTGCCAGCAGCTTAGGACCAAGCTCCTACAATGAGCAGTTCTTC
CASSLGPSSYNEQFF
>.|.|TRBV19|TRBJ1-5
TGTGCCAGTAGCCGCCAGATGAATAGCAATCAGCCCCAGCATTTT
CASSRQMNSNQPQHF
>.|TRBD2|TRBV7-8|TRBJ2-7
TGTGCCAGCAGCCGTCTTAGCGGGGGGTCTCCCTACGAGCAGTACTTC
CASSRLSGGSPYEQYF
>.|TRBD2|TRBV11-2|TRBJ2-3
TGTGCCAGCAGCTTAGTAGCGAGGACTAGCGGGAGTCGCGATACGCAGTATTTT
CASSLVARTSGSRDTQYF
>.|TRBD2|TRBV3-1/TRBV3-2|TRBJ2-5
TGTGCCAGCAGCCAAGATTTTGTAAGGGCGGGGGGAGGAGAGACCCAGTACTTC
CASSQDFVRAGGGETQYF
>.|.|TRBV27|TRBJ1-6
TGTGCCAGCAGTGGCCCCCCGGCAACAATTTCACCCCTCCACTTT
CASSGPPATISPLHF
>few|TRBD1|TRBV24-1|TRBJ2-2
TGTGCCACCAGTGAAACAGGGGACACCGGGGAGCTGTTTTTT
CATSETGDTGELFF
>.|.|TRBV18|TRBJ2-3
TGTGCCAGCTCACCTAAGGCCTCGGGAGATACGCAGTATTTT
CASSPKASGDTQYF
>once|.|TRBV4-1|TRBJ2-7
TGCGCCAGCAGCCAACCCCCAGGTTGGGTACCTGTAGAGCAGTACTTC
CASSQPPGWVPVEQYF
>.|.|TRBV3-1/TRBV3-2|TRBJ2-3
TGTGCCAGCAGCCAAGGGACAGATACGCAGTATTTT
CASSQGTDTQYF
>.|TRBD2|TRBV7-2|TRBJ2-7
TGTGCCAGCAGCTTAGGGAGCGGGGGGCTGACCTACGAGCAGTACTTC
CASSLGSGGLTYEQYF